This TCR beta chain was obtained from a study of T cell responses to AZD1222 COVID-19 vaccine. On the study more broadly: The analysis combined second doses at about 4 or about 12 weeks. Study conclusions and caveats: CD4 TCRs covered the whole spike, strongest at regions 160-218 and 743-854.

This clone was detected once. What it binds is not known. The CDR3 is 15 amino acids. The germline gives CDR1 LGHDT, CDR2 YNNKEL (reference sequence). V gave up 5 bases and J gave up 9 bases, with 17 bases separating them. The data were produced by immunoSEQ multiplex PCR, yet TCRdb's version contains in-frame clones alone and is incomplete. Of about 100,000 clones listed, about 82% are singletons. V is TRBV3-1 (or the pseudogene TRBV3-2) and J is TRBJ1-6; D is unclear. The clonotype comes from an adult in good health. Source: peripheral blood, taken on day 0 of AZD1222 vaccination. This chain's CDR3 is CASSLREGNGSPLHF. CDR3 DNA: TGTGCCAGCAGCTTACGGGAAGGCAACGGTTCACCCCTCCACTTT.